This T cell receptor (beta chain) was documented in a study of response to subunit inactivated influenza vaccine. Worth noting for this clonotype: The antigen is undetermined.

Study-level findings and limits: Only a handful of new T cells, the authors suggested, are recruited with each seasonal influenza vaccination.

Per germline, CDR1 SGHVS and CDR2 FQNEAQ. The CDR3 covers 16 residues. Trimming cost V 5 bases and J 7 bases, with 24 bases left between them. TCRdb passed the RT-PCR reads through MiXCR, listing each CDR3 protein once. This table holds fewer than 600,000 distinct CDR3 sequences, less than 7.5% found once. The rearrangement links TRBV7-8 to TRBJ2-7, with D uncertain. The material sequenced was PBMCs from blood, taken around 25 months after vaccination. The clonotype originates from a man aged 50-75 years who received an inactivated influenza vaccine. The CDR3 spells CASSQNPPGNLLEQYF. In DNA, the CDR3 is TGTGCCAGCAGCCAGAACCCACCGGGCAACCTACTGGAGCAGTACTTC. The full variable domain, its missing parts supplied by reference TRBV7-8 and TRBJ2-7, is GAGVSQSPRYKVAKRGQDVALRCDPISGHVSLFWYQQALGQGPEFLTYFQNEAQLDKSGLPSDRFFAERPEGSVSTLKIQRTQQEDSAVYLCASSQNPPGNLLEQYFGPGTRLTVT.